This T cell receptor beta chain was captured by sequencing in a study of T cell responses to AZD1222 COVID-19 vaccine (dated by TCRdb to the early 2020s). For context, the study as a whole: A total of 230 to 250 trial participants underwent TCR sequencing, of whom around 200 received two doses of AZD1222 and some 26 received two doses of the MenACWY control vaccine. Trial participants were enrolled by age into 18-55, 56-69 and 70-plus year subgroups, with roughly 150, 30 and 60 TCR-sequenced participants respectively.

Study-wide conclusions, independent of this receptor: Only a handful of AZD1222 recipients were SARS-CoV-2 seropositive at baseline, limiting conclusions about previously exposed vaccinees. After two AZD1222 doses, spike-specific TCR breadth and depth were significantly higher than at day 0 and than in MenACWY recipients. Reportedly, close to half of the unique spike-specific TCRs recognized epitopes lying outside the regions that are mutated in the B.1.351 and B.1.1.7 variants. Because no day 14 peak-response samples were available, the repertoires could be characterized only after the peak T cell response. Participants were mostly white British, with more females than males. The authors suggested clonal diversity may have been underestimated. The whole spike protein was spanned by vaccine-associated CD4 TCRs, and dominant responses were seen in regions 160-218 and 743-854. The 56-69-year group was small, and its depth increase did not reach significance, likely because of low power.

The time point label here, explained by the study, means: about 28 days (+/-7) after the second vaccine dose. The treatment or condition label on this specimen signifies: meningococcal conjugate vaccine given as trial control. Samples from vaccinated people were obtained from the UK trials COV001 and COV002, which included a single-blind randomized controlled phase 2/3 trial of AZD1222 (ChAdOx1 nCoV-19) in healthy adults. For TCRbeta chain sequencing, PBMC samples were collected from trial participants at day 0 and at day 28 after the second dose. The CDR3 regions of human TCRbeta chains were analyzed by immunosequencing. The authors processed their data as follows. TCRs in the repertoires were matched against a reference library of SARS-CoV-2-specific TCRs that had been generated with the MIRA antigen-specificity platform. Breadth meant the fraction of unique TCRs that were SARS-CoV-2-associated, whereas depth meant the fraction of total T cells that were SARS-CoV-2-associated. Using the MIRA data, each spike-specific TCR was mapped to the spike region that the TCR reacts to and placed in a CD4 or CD8 class. Log10-transformed breadth and depth values were compared by one-way ANOVA with Sidak's multiple comparisons tests. The table comes from immuneACCESS by way of TCRdb, which keeps in-frame sequences with V and J called. Part of the clones is missing from these tables; in studies checked, under half for an unresolved V gene and the rest for unknown reasons. The DNA gave D and trimming, while V, J and clone size come from that table. The table for this sample lists some 200,000 clones; 94% of them were counted only once. The top ten clonotypes cover approximately 1.7% of the sample.

A note on this clone: No cognate antigen has been identified for it. No base qualities exist here, and no much larger clone lies one base off it.

The clonotype originates from an adult who received the MenACWY meningococcal vaccine as a control. The source material was peripheral blood, sampled 28 days after the second dose of the MenACWY control vaccine.

The nucleotide sequence reads TGTGCCAGCAGCTTCGGACACTCCAACACTGAAGCTTTCTTT. Its coded protein is CASSFGHSNTEAFF. This sequence uses TRBV5-4 and TRBJ1-1; a tentative D match to TRBD1 spans 5 bases. The junction carries 10 bases between V and J, which are trimmed by 2 bases and 2 bases respectively. The germline V gene (reference sequence) sets CDR1 to SGHNT and CDR2 to YYREEE. Taken from cysteine to phenylalanine, the CDR3 has 14 residues. Only the CDR3 part of the read is kept: 42 bases, read in frame from the first base.